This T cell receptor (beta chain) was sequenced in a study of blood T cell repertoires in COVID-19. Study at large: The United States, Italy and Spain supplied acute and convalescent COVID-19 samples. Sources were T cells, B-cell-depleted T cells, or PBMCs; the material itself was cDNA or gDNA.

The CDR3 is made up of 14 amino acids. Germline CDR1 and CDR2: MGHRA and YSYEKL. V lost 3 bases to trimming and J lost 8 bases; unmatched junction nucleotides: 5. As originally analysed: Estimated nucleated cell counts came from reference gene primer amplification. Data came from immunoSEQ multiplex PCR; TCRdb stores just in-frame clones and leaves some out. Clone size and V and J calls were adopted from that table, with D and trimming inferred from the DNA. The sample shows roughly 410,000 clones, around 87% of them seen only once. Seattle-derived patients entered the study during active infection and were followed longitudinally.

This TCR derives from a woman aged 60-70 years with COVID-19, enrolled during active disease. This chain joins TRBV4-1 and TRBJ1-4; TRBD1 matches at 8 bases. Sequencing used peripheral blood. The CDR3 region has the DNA TGCGCCAGCAGCCATCAGGGGGCGGGGGAAAAACTGTTTTTT. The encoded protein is CASSHQGAGEKLFF.